Below, 18 T cell receptor beta chains from the same sample are listed, as sequenced in a study of regulatory T cells in long-lasting Graves disease. Relying on iRepertoire HTBI primers and Arm-PCR of CDR3 regions, the team built TCR beta libraries. TCRdb ran MiXCR on the multiplex PCR reads and lists one entry per CDR3 protein. The sample lists around 430,000 distinct CDR3 sequences; around a fifth were seen once. Time point given: persistent/refractory GD, antithyroid drugs over 5 years with positive TRAb. Construction of the TCR library relied on RNA isolated from PBMCs. The source material was peripheral blood mononuclear cells (PBMCs), sampled when the disease was refractory, from a patient treated with antithyroid drugs. All receptors come from a female donor with Graves disease.

CDR3 region: CASCLAGAQGETQYF. The CDR3 region has the DNA TGTGCCAGCTGTCTAGCGGGAGCGCAGGGAGAGACCCAGTACTTC. The chain uses TRBV6-1 and TRBJ2-5, with 10 bases aligning to TRBD2. The V gene's germline CDR1 is MNHNS and CDR2 SASEGT. V dropped 8 bases and J dropped 4; count of bases not matched to a gene: 10. The CDR3 totals 15 residues.

This clonotype was detected ten times or more. This chain links TRBV2 with TRBJ1-5, with 7 bases matching TRBD1. V was pared by 6 bases and J by 2 bases, with 7 bases of the junction left unmatched. The germline gives CDR1 SNHLY, CDR2 FYNNEI. The CDR3 contains 15 residues. As DNA, the CDR3 is TGTGCCAGCAGGCTAGGGGGCGTCGGCAATCAGCCCCAGCATTTT. Protein sequence: CASRLGGVGNQPQHF.

There are many counts of this clonotype. The chain recombines TRBV29-1 with TRBJ1-2, with a possible D match to TRBD1 (5 bases). This CDR3 is built from 14 residues. The germline gives CDR1 SQVTM, CDR2 ANQGSEA. V dropped 0 bases and J dropped 2 bases, with 10 bases sitting between them. Written as DNA, the CDR3 is TGCAGCGTTGAAGATCTCAGGGCCAACTATGGCTACACCTTC. It specifies CSVEDLRANYGYTF.

The J gene is TRBJ2-2, the V gene TRBV28; 9 bases are a match to TRBD2. Germline CDR1 is MDHEN and CDR2 is SYDVKM. CDR3 length equals 13 residues. With 7 bases clipped from V and 8 bases from J, the junction kept 5 bases outside the gene matches. Here the CDR3 reads CASIRAGGGELFF. CDR3 DNA sequence: TGTGCCAGCATCCGAGCGGGAGGAGGGGAGCTGTTTTTT.

The table lists this clonotype with many counts. The chain uses TRBV6-1 and TRBJ1-4; 8 bases fit TRBD1. From germline, CDR1 is MNHNS and CDR2 SASEGT. V shed 6 bases, J shed 8 bases, and the junction held 8 bases outside the gene matches. This CDR3 comprises 14 residues. The CDR3 here is CASRTTGGEEKLFF. CDR3 DNA: TGTGCCAGCAGAACAACAGGGGGGGAAGAAAAACTGTTTTTT.

This clonotype was seen a few times. This chain's CDR3 is CASSELVGVPSDGNTIYF. The CDR3 coding sequence is TGTGCCAGCAGTGAATTGGTGGGCGTACCGTCCGATGGAAACACCATATATTTT. The gene calls are TRBV25-1 and TRBJ1-3; no firm D call. The CDR3 has 18 amino acids. Germline CDR1 reads MGHDK; CDR2 reads SYGVNS. The germline V and J ends were trimmed by 1 base and 3 bases, with 19 bases remaining between them.

The chain has TRBV5-8 and TRBJ1-6; 7 bases are shared with TRBD1. In germline, CDR1 is SGHTS, CDR2 YDEGEE. This CDR3 has 18 residues. V lost 4 bases, J lost 9 bases, and 19 bases stayed unmatched. The CDR3 nucleotides are TGTGCCAGCAGCATGAAAGACAGGGACCGCACCTTTGGTTCACCCCTCCACTTT. This translates into CASSMKDRDRTFGSPLHF. Using reference TRBV5-8 and TRBJ1-6 for the parts outside the CDR3, the full variable domain is EAGVTQSPTHLIKTRGQQATLRCSPISGHTSVYWYQQALGLGLQFLLWYDEGEERNRGNFPPRFSGRQFPNYSSELNVNALELEDSALYLCASSMKDRDRTFGSPLHFGNGTRLTVT.

The genes are TRBV6-9 and TRBJ1-1, with unresolved D. Germline V gene sequence: CDR1 MNHGY, CDR2 SVAAGI. The CDR3 runs 16 residues. V was clipped by 3 bases and J by 0 bases, with 14 bases between them. The CDR3 DNA is TGTGCCAGCAGTTACTCAAAGACGGCCCTGAACACTGAAGCTTTCTTT. It yields the protein CASSYSKTALNTEAFF.

The chain employs TRBV14 and TRBJ1-2; no reliable D call. This CDR3 has 13 residues. Trimming took off 4 bases at V and 7 bases at J, with 13 bases between the two ends. Germline CDR1 reads SGHDN; CDR2 reads FVKESK. The CDR3 sequence: CASSLRGSPGYTF. The CDR3 bases are TGTGCCAGCAGCCTTAGAGGGAGTCCTGGCTACACCTTC.

Ten or more counts support this clonotype. The chain is built from TRBV6-1 and TRBJ2-1; 11 bases are shared with TRBD2. The length of the CDR3 is 14 residues. After removal of 7 bases from V and 12 bases from J, the junction contained 11 bases not matched to a gene. Germline lookup yields CDR1 MNHNS and CDR2 SASEGT. The CDR3 region has the DNA TGTGCCAGCAAGAAAGGACTAGCGGGCAGTCGGCAGTTCTTC. It yields the protein CASKKGLAGSRQFF.

This sequence joins TRBV18 and TRBJ1-5; D gene unclear. Trimming pared 2 bases from V and 2 bases from J, leaving 10 bases between. In germline, CDR1 is KGHSH, CDR2 LQKENI. The CDR3 extends over 15 amino acids. CDR3 sequence: CASSPGDWGNQPQHF. The CDR3 bases are TGTGCCAGCTCACCAGGGGATTGGGGCAATCAGCCCCAGCATTTT.

The genes are TRBV30 and TRBJ1-2; D remains unclear. CDR3 length equals 12 residues. Germline V CDR1 and CDR2: GTSNPN, SVGIG (reference sequence). Deletions cut 0 bases from V and 8 bases from J, with 10 bases between. The CDR3 DNA sequence: TGTGCCTGGAGTGTACAAGGATCGGGCTACACCTTC. As protein: CAWSVQGSGYTF. The full variable domain, in which reference TRBV30 and TRBJ1-2 provide the parts outside the CDR3, is SQTIHQWPATLVQPVGSPLSLECTVEGTSNPNLYWYRQAAGRGLQLLFYSVGIGQISSEVPQNLSASRPQDRQFILSSKKLLLSDSGFYLCAWSVQGSGYTFGSGTRLTVV.

This chain uses TRBV2 with TRBJ2-1; unclear D gene. This CDR3 region has 13 residues. The ends were cut back, 3 bases at V and 15 bases at J, with 18 bases in the middle. Germline V gives CDR1 SNHLY, CDR2 FYNNEI. CDR3 residues: CASSDLYGPRRFF. DNA of the CDR3: TGTGCCAGCAGTGATCTATACGGCCCTCGCCGGTTCTTC.

The genes are TRBV24-1 and TRBJ2-2; TRBD1 agrees at 7 bases. V shed 7 bases, J shed 3 bases, and the junction held 10 bases outside the gene matches. From germline, CDR1 is KGHDR and CDR2 SFDVKD. The CDR3 sequence is 16 residues long. The CDR3 nucleotides read TGTGCCACCAGCGGCACGCAAGACAGGGACACCGGGGAGCTGTTTTTT. This encodes CATSGTQDRDTGELFF.

This clonotype was observed at least ten times. V usage is TRBV12-3 or TRBV12-4 and J usage is TRBJ1-5; 7 bases match TRBD1. The CDR3 loop spans 14 amino acids. The junction had 4 bases not matched to a gene; V was cut back by 8 bases and J by 0 bases. The DNA for the CDR3 is TGTGCCAGCGGGACAGCATATAGCAATCAGCCCCAGCATTTT. Its translation is CASGTAYSNQPQHF.

This clonotype turned up a few times. The chain combines TRBV5-1 with TRBJ1-2, with D maybe TRBD1 (6 bases). The V end was cut by 0 bases, the J end by 13 bases, with 22 bases between. The CDR3 contains 15 residues. Germline loops: CDR1 SGHRS, CDR2 YFSETQ. For the CDR3, the DNA is TGCGCCAGCAGCTTGGCTTTGGGGGCAGCTTCCTACTCCACCTTC. This translates into CASSLALGAASYSTF.

This clonotype has a count of ten or more. J is TRBJ1-5 and V is TRBV2; D not certain. This CDR3 spans 15 amino acids. The germline CDR1 and CDR2 sequences are SNHLY and FYNNEI. V lost 0 bases to trimming and J lost 5 bases, with 11 bases between them. The CDR3 nucleotides are TGTGCCAGCAGTGAAGCGCTAGGCGGTTATCAGCCCCAGCATTTT. It yields the protein CASSEALGGYQPQHF.

The sample holds many counts of this clonotype. The chain combines TRBV6-5 with TRBJ1-2; unclear D gene. V gave up 0 bases and J gave up 0 bases, with 8 bases separating them. Looked up from germline, CDR1 is MNHEY and CDR2 is SVGAGI. The CDR3 contains 15 residues. CDR3 amino acids: CASSYSGTPNYGYTF. CDR3 nucleotide sequence: TGTGCCAGCAGTTACTCGGGTACTCCTAACTATGGCTACACCTTC.